The 13 T cell receptor beta chains in this list originate from one sample, sequenced in a study of OX40 agonist ivuxolimab in advanced cancers. TCRdb's table, derived via immunoSEQ multiplex PCR, lists solely in-frame clones and lacks some. The sample includes 95,000 or so clones, under 85% of them seen just once. The source was CD4+ or CD8+ T cells sorted from blood, collected in a trial of the OX40 agonist ivuxolimab. These receptor sequences come from an adult with an advanced solid tumor such as melanoma, head and neck, liver or kidney cancer.

The V and J genes are TRBV11-3 and TRBJ2-7; D remains unclear. The CDR3 contains 14 residues. The germline V gene has CDR1 SGHNT and CDR2 YENEEA. Trimming shortened V by 6 bases and J by 3 bases, and 15 bases separated the two germline ends. CDR3 DNA: TGTGCCAGCAGGTTGCGATTGGGTTGCTACGAGCAGTACTTC. Encoded protein: CASRLRLGCYEQYF.

The chain recombines TRBV4-1 with TRBJ2-4; D is uncertain. Per germline, CDR1 MGHRA and CDR2 YSYEKL. The V gene lost 0 bases and the J gene lost 6 bases, with 12 bases spanning the gap. The CDR3 consists of 15 residues. The chain's CDR3 is CASSQEGPLVNIQYF. CDR3 nucleotides: TGCGCCAGCAGCCAAGAAGGGCCCTTGGTAAACATTCAGTACTTC.

This chain joins TRBV25-1 and TRBJ2-3; TRBD2 might be the D (5 bases). The CDR3 length is 16 residues. The germline CDR1 and CDR2 sequences are MGHDK and SYGVNS. V lost 1 base to trimming and J lost 1 base, with 12 bases between them. CDR3 sequence: CASSESVRVGTDTQYF. The CDR3 bases are TGTGCCAGCAGTGAATCGGTGCGGGTAGGCACAGATACGCAGTATTTT. Filled out from reference TRBV25-1 and TRBJ2-3, the complete variable domain reads EADIYQTPRYLVIGTGKKITLECSQTMGHDKMYWYQQDPGMELHLIHYSYGVNSTEKGDLSSESTVSRIRTEHFPLTLESARPSHTSQYLCASSESVRVGTDTQYFGPGTRLTVL.

This clone was observed a handful of times. V and J are TRBV5-1 and TRBJ2-1; 7 bases are shared with TRBD1. Trimming cost V 4 bases and J 8 bases; bases outside gene matches: 12. Per the germline V gene, CDR1 is SGHRS and CDR2 is YFSETQ. CDR3 length equals 15 residues. The CDR3 sequence is CASSRETGTADEQFF. The CDR3 region has the DNA TGCGCCAGCAGCAGAGAGACCGGGACAGCCGATGAGCAGTTCTTC.

The V and J genes are TRBV6-5 and TRBJ2-7; either TRBD1 or TRBD2 may supply D (5 bases each). The CDR3 consists of 13 residues. Germline CDR1 MNHEY, CDR2 SVGAGI. The V and J ends lost 5 bases and 0 bases respectively, with 8 bases between them. In DNA, the CDR3 is TGTGCCAGCAGTGGGGACCACTCCTACGAGCAGTACTTC. This encodes CASSGDHSYEQYF.

This clone has just a few counts. The chain carries TRBV5-1 and TRBJ2-3, with D possibly being TRBD2 (5 bases). Germline CDR1 reads SGHRS; CDR2 reads YFSETQ. V lost 5 bases to trimming and J lost 2 bases, with 9 bases between them. This CDR3 comprises 13 residues. The DNA of the CDR3 is TGCGCCAGCAGGGCGGGTTTCACAGATACGCAGTATTTT. Its protein product is CASRAGFTDTQYF.

CDR3 region: CASSTLADETETQYF. The CDR3 DNA is TGTGCCAGCAGCACACTAGCGGATGAAACTGAGACCCAGTACTTC. The chain couples TRBV5-4 to TRBJ2-5, with TRBD2 matching over 8 bases. V shed 4 bases, J shed 5 bases, and the junction held 10 bases outside the gene matches. Per the germline V gene, CDR1 is SGHNT and CDR2 is YYREEE (reference sequence). The CDR3 covers 15 residues.

This rearrangement joins TRBV20-1 to TRBJ1-2; D not certain. Trimming stripped 5 bases from V and 3 bases from J, with 1 base between. CDR3 size: 9 residues. Germline V gives CDR1 DFQATT, CDR2 SNEGSKA (reference sequence). In DNA form, the CDR3 reads TGCAGTGCTGACTATGGCTACACCTTC. This translates into CSADYGYTF.

The chain links TRBV7-2 to TRBJ1-5; 7 nucleotides align to TRBD1. V shed 0 bases, J shed 6 bases, and the junction held 2 bases outside the gene matches. The CDR3 runs to 14 residues. Germline V gene sequence: CDR1 SGHTA, CDR2 FQGNSA. CDR3 region: CASSLAGGIQPQHF. For the CDR3, the DNA is TGTGCCAGCAGCTTAGCAGGGGGCATTCAGCCCCAGCATTTT.

This chain links TRBV19 with TRBJ2-1, with 11 bases aligning to TRBD2. CDR1 is LNHDA and CDR2 is SQIVND in the germline V gene (reference sequence). The CDR3 loop spans 19 amino acids. With 7 bases clipped from V and 3 bases from J, the junction kept 17 bases outside the gene matches. CDR3 bases: TGTGCCAGTAACCCGTCCGGGGCTAGCGGGAGGCAGGACTACAATGAGCAGTTCTTC. This codes for CASNPSGASGRQDYNEQFF.

The table lists this clone with a few counts. The chain uses TRBV4-1 and TRBJ2-3, with 9 bases lining up with TRBD2. The CDR3 covers 17 residues. CDR1 MGHRA and CDR2 YSYEKL come from the germline V gene. J lost 1 base, V lost 3 bases, and 8 bases had no gene match. CDR3 protein: CASSQTLAGAGTDTQYF. As DNA, the CDR3 is TGCGCCAGCAGCCAGACCTTAGCGGGAGCGGGCACAGATACGCAGTATTTT.

The V and J genes are TRBV2 and TRBJ1-1; maybe TRBD1 (5 bases). Germline CDR1 is SNHLY and CDR2 is FYNNEI. Trimming stripped 9 bases from V and 4 bases from J, with 18 bases between. CDR3 length: 14 residues. The CDR3 loop reads CASSLAGTGTEAFF. DNA for the CDR3: TGTGCCAGTTCTCTAGCCGGGACTGGCACTGAAGCTTTCTTT.

This chain uses TRBV5-6 with TRBJ2-7; D is unclear. Looked up from germline, CDR1 is SGHDT and CDR2 is YYEEEE. The CDR3 has 13 residues. V shed 2 bases and J shed 0 bases, with 6 bases lying between them. CDR3 DNA: TGTGCCAGCAGCTTAAGCAGCTCCTACGAGCAGTACTTC. Its protein is CASSLSSSYEQYF.